This T cell receptor beta chain was recovered during a study of stem cell transplantation in POMP-related autoinflammatory disease. Study-wide context: Pre-transplant patients had naive-skewed CD4+ T cells and few CD8+ T cells. After transplant, neutrophils and platelets showed 100% graft donor chimerism through one year.

Comment on this clone: Its antigen is undetermined.

General study points: Across all analyzed T-cell subsets, patients with PRAID tended toward reduced diversity and increased clonality. Fewer unique TRB V-J gene pairings were identified in patients with PRAID.

The CDR3 has 14 residues. Deletions cut 5 bases from V and 4 bases from J, with 14 bases between. Germline lookup yields CDR1 LNHDA and CDR2 SQIVND (reference sequence). Here immunoSEQ multiplex PCR was the method, and the copy in TCRdb shows in-frame clones only, minus some. The sample carries over 60,000 clones, more than 75% recorded once. The receptor was isolated from a human patient with POMP-related autoinflammation and immune dysregulation (PRAID). Some T cells may be the graft donor's. Material: CD4+ T cells from PBMCs, obtained after stem cell transplantation. The chain employs TRBV19 and TRBJ1-1, with D unclear. The CDR3 coding sequence is TGTGCCAGTAGTTCGTGGGATGGAGCCACTGAAGCTTTCTTT. This translates into CASSSWDGATEAFF.